The next 16 T cell receptor beta chains were all read from a single sample in a study of vaccination effects on CD4 cells after COVID-19. After expansion with viral peptide pools in the ViraFEST assay, antigen-specific CD4+ T cells were sequenced. With nine to eleven days of culture completed, CD4+ T cells were isolated. A PCR test confirmed that the person had SARS-CoV-2 infection between March and December 2020. Each participant was given two doses of one vaccine (BNT162b2 or mRNA-1273). Their cognate antigens are unknown. TCRdb keeps only in-frame clones here, not all; method: immunoSEQ multiplex PCR. In the table there are about 18,000 clones, 76% of which are singletons. The sequences come from CD4+ T cells from PBMCs cultured with SARS-CoV-2 spike peptides, collected after COVID-19 vaccination. These TCRs come from a human donor who had a prior SARS-CoV-2 infection.

V gene TRBV11-3 combines with J gene TRBJ2-2; D uncertain. Germline V gives CDR1 SGHNT, CDR2 YENEEA. The CDR3 loop spans 11 amino acids. V lost 5 bases, J lost 7 bases, and 5 bases lay in between. In DNA, the CDR3 is TGTGCCAGCAGCCACGGCGGGGAGCTGTTTTTT. Translation: CASSHGGELFF.

The chain carries TRBV28 and TRBJ1-4, with D possibly matching TRBD1 (5 bases). This CDR3 is 13 amino acids long. Germline CDR1 and CDR2: MDHEN and SYDVKM. V lost 4 bases and J 4 bases, leaving 7 bases between the germline ends. The CDR3 DNA is TGTGCCAGCAGTTCGGGACGTAATGAAAAACTGTTTTTT. This codes for CASSSGRNEKLFF.

The sample holds a few counts of this clone. The chain recombines TRBV5-4 with TRBJ2-7, with TRBD1 matching over 7 bases. The V segment lost 0 bases and the J segment 1 base; nucleotides outside the gene matches: 1. The CDR3 spans 14 residues. Germline V gene lookup returns CDR1 SGHNT and CDR2 YYREEE (reference sequence). This CDR3 reads CASSLGGQSYEQYF. The CDR3 DNA is TGTGCCAGCAGCTTGGGGGGACAGTCCTACGAGCAGTACTTC.

The V gene is TRBV6-5, the J gene TRBJ1-1; TRBD1 matches at 8 bases. Germline V gives CDR1 MNHEY, CDR2 SVGAGI. V was clipped by 5 bases and J by 4 bases; unmatched bases: 3. The CDR3 is 13 residues long. The CDR3 region is CASSTDRGTEAFF. The CDR3 DNA is TGTGCCAGCAGTACAGACAGGGGCACTGAAGCTTTCTTT.

The rearrangement joins TRBV5-1 to TRBJ2-5; the match to TRBD2 covers 7 bases. Germline loops: CDR1 SGHRS, CDR2 YFSETQ. The CDR3 has 16 amino acids. J gave up 2 bases and V 0 bases, and 7 bases lay outside the gene matches. DNA of the CDR3: TGCGCCAGCAGCTTGGGGCTAGCGGAAGGTCAAGAGACCCAGTACTTC. Encoded protein: CASSLGLAEGQETQYF.

The chain joins TRBV4-3 to TRBJ2-3; either TRBD1 or TRBD2 may supply D (5 bases each). Trimming cost V 0 bases and J 2 bases, with 15 bases left between them. This CDR3 comprises 17 residues. Germline CDR1 is LGHNA and CDR2 is YSLEER. The CDR3 loop is CASSQDLGGAITDTQYF. In DNA form, the CDR3 reads TGCGCCAGCAGCCAAGATCTTGGGGGAGCGATCACAGATACGCAGTATTTT.

This chain joins TRBV4-1 and TRBJ1-1; D is undetermined. The CDR3 has 14 amino acids. Germline CDR1 MGHRA, CDR2 YSYEKL. V lost 4 bases to trimming and J lost 3 bases, with 12 bases between them. This chain's CDR3 is CASSLFPSDTEAFF. The CDR3 DNA sequence: TGCGCCAGCAGCCTTTTCCCTAGCGACACTGAAGCTTTCTTT.

This clone was detected once. This chain connects TRBV5-4 to TRBJ2-1, with 9 bases aligning to TRBD2. The CDR3 sequence is 15 residues long. The germline V gene encodes CDR1 SGHNT and CDR2 YYREEE (reference sequence). V shed 0 bases, J shed 5 bases, and the junction held 3 bases outside the gene matches. CDR3 amino acids: CASSLGSSGDNEQFF. CDR3 bases: TGTGCCAGCAGCTTGGGGTCTAGCGGGGACAATGAGCAGTTCTTC.

V usage is TRBV7-9 and J usage is TRBJ1-4, with 9 bases matching TRBD1. Trimming at V came to 7 bases and at J to 7 bases, leaving 7 bases not matched to a gene. From germline, CDR1 is SEHNR and CDR2 FQNEAQ (reference sequence). There are 14 residues in the CDR3. CDR3 sequence: CASTYRGQVEKLFF. For the CDR3, the DNA is TGTGCCAGCACCTACAGGGGGCAAGTTGAAAAACTGTTTTTT.

The chain carries TRBV11-2 and TRBJ2-7; the D gene is possibly TRBD1 (6 bases). Deletions cut 6 bases from V and 6 bases from J, with 12 bases between. The CDR3 length is 12 residues. The V gene's germline CDR1 is SGHAT and CDR2 FQNNGV. The CDR3 loop is CASSPRGREQYF. The DNA of the CDR3 is TGTGCCAGCAGTCCCAGGGGTCGCGAGCAGTACTTC.

The chain carries TRBV2 and TRBJ1-2, with 12 bases fitting TRBD1. Trimming took 1 base from V and 2 from J; bases not matched to a gene: 5. The CDR3 length is 17 residues. CDR1 SNHLY and CDR2 FYNNEI come from the germline V gene. CDR3 loop: CASSEGGTGGWNYGYTF. The DNA of the CDR3 is TGTGCCAGCAGTGAAGGGGGGACAGGGGGCTGGAACTATGGCTACACCTTC.

The chain has TRBV11-2 and TRBJ1-2; a possible D gene is TRBD1 (6 bases). This CDR3 contains 16 residues. Germline V gene lookup returns CDR1 SGHAT and CDR2 FQNNGV. Trimming stripped 6 bases from V and 4 bases from J, with 21 bases between. The CDR3 DNA reads TGTGCCAGCAGTCGCCTACAGGGAGATCGGAGCTATGGCTACACCTTC. Protein: CASSRLQGDRSYGYTF.

V usage is TRBV18 and J usage is TRBJ1-6; D is ambiguous. Germline V CDR1 and CDR2: KGHSH, LQKENI. This CDR3 contains 15 residues. V lost 4 bases, J lost 7 bases, and 14 bases lay in between. CDR3 DNA: TGTGCCAGCTCACGGACGGGTCCAACAAATTCACCCCTCCACTTT. Its translation is CASSRTGPTNSPLHF.

This clone was detected a few times. V is TRBV18 and J is TRBJ2-7; either TRBD1 or TRBD2 may fit D (5 bases each). The V gene's germline CDR1 is KGHSH and CDR2 LQKENI. Trimming cost V 4 bases and J 0 bases, with 13 bases left between them. The CDR3 is 15 residues long. CDR3 nucleotide sequence: TGTGCCAGCTCACAGCAAGAGGGGAGCTCCTACGAGCAGTACTTC. Translation gives CASSQQEGSSYEQYF.

The rearrangement links TRBV9 to TRBJ1-1, with D possibly matching TRBD1 (6 bases). There are 15 residues in the CDR3. Deletions cut 0 bases from V and 1 base from J, with 10 bases between. Germline-derived CDR1 and CDR2 are SGDLS and YYNGEE. The CDR3 loop is CASSVEGHQNTEAFF. The CDR3 nucleotides read TGTGCCAGCAGCGTAGAGGGACACCAGAACACTGAAGCTTTCTTT.

This clone has a single count. This chain connects TRBV7-2 to TRBJ2-1, with 13 bases lining up with TRBD2. The germline CDR1 and CDR2 sequences are SGHTA and FQGNSA. The V gene end was trimmed by 5 bases and the J gene end by 2 bases; junction bases not matched to a gene: 3. The CDR3 spans 16 residues. The chain's CDR3 is CASSPTSGGPYNEQFF. The CDR3 nucleotides read TGTGCCAGCAGCCCGACTAGCGGGGGGCCCTACAATGAGCAGTTCTTC. Filled out from reference TRBV7-2 and TRBJ2-1, the complete variable domain reads GAGVSQSPSNKVTEKGKDVELRCDPISGHTALYWYRQSLGQGLEFLIYFQGNSAPDKSGLPSDRFSAERTGGSVSTLTIQRTQQEDSAVYLCASSPTSGGPYNEQFFGPGTRLTVL.